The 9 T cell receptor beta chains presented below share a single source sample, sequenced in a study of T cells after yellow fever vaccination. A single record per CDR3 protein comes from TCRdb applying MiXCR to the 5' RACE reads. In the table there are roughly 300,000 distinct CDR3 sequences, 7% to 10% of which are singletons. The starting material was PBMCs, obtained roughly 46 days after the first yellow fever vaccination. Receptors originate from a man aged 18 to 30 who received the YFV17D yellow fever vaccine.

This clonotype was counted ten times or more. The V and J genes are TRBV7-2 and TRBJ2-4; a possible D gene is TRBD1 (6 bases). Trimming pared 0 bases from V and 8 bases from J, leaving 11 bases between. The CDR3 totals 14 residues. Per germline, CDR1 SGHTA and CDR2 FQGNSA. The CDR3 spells CASSLAAGVDIQYF. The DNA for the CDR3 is TGTGCCAGCAGCTTAGCCGCAGGGGTGGACATTCAGTACTTC.

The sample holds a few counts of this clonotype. The CDR3 here is CASTGPSGQGAFDEQYF. CDR3 DNA: TGTGCCAGCACTGGTCCCTCTGGACAGGGGGCTTTCGACGAGCAGTACTTC. The rearrangement joins TRBV12-3 or TRBV12-4 to TRBJ2-7, with 11 nucleotides matching TRBD1. The CDR3 runs 17 residues. The junction had 16 bases not matched to a gene; V was cut back by 7 bases and J by 5 bases.

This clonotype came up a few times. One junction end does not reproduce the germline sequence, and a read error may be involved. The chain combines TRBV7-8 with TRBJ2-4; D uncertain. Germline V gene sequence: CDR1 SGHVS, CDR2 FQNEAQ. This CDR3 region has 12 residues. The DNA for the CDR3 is TGTGCCAGCAGCTTATCAGGAAACGTTCAGTACTTC. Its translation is CASSLSGNVQYF.

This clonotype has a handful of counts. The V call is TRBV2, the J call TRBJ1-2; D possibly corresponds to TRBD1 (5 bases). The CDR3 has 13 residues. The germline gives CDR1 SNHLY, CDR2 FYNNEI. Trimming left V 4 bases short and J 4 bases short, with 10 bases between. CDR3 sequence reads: CASSGDGFYGYTF. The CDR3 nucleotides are TGTGCCAGCAGTGGGGACGGATTCTATGGCTACACCTTC.

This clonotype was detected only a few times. CDR3 protein: CASSLGAGDNTEAFF. CDR3 DNA: TGCGCCAGCAGCTTGGGGGCAGGGGACAACACTGAAGCTTTCTTT. This chain connects TRBV5-1 to TRBJ1-1; tentative D call: TRBD1 (6 bases). The CDR3 spans 15 residues. Trimming removed 0 bases at V and 2 bases at J, with 11 bases between. The germline CDR1 and CDR2 sequences are SGHRS and YFSETQ.

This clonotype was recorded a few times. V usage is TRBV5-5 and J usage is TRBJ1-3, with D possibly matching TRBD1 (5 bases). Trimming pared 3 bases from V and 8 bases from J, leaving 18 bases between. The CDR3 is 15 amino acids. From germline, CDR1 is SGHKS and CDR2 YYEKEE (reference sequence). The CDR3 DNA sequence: TGTGCCAGCAGCTCGAACAGGCTCGGGGTTGACACCATATATTTT. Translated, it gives CASSSNRLGVDTIYF.

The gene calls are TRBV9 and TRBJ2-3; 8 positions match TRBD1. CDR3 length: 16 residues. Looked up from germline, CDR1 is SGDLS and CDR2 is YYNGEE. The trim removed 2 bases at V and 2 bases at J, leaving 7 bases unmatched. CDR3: CASSVWDRSPTDTQYF. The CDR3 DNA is TGTGCCAGCAGCGTCTGGGACAGGAGCCCCACAGATACGCAGTATTTT.

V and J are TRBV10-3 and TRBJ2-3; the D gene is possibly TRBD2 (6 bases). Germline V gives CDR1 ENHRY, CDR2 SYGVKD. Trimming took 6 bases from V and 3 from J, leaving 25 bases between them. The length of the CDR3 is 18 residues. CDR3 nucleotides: TGTGCCATCAGCACCTCCCGGGGGTGGCAAAAGGGGACAGATACGCAGTATTTT. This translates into CAISTSRGWQKGTDTQYF.

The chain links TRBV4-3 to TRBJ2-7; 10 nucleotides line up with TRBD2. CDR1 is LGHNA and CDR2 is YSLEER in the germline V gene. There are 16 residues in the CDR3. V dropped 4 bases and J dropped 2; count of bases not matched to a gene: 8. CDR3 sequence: CASSPSTSGLPYEQYF. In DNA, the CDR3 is TGCGCCAGCAGCCCGTCGACTAGCGGGCTTCCCTACGAGCAGTACTTC.